Listed below are T cell receptor beta chains from one sample, sequenced in a study of human T cells and chemical hapten exposure. MiXCR, applied by TCRdb to the RACE reads, yields one record per CDR3 protein. This sample has some 360,000 distinct CDR3 sequences, with 5% to 6.5% found just once. The material sequenced was whole blood, taken in connection with sensitization to the hapten diphenylcyclopropenone (DPC). All receptors come from a woman aged 50 to 65 with alopecia areata. Some clones in this sample may be carry-over from other donors' samples. CDR3s include the opening cysteine and the closing phenylalanine or tryptophan. Each record gives: J gene, V gene, clone size, D gene, CDR3 protein, CDR3 DNA. D genes are given only for firm matches. Size is stated for part of the rows, as once, few or many counts, or as a class when the clone is expanded.

>TRBJ2-7|TRBV3-1|many|TRBD1
CASSPTDRDEQYF
TGTGCCAGCAGCCCTACGGACAGGGACGAGCAGTACTTC
>TRBJ2-7|TRBV6-5|NA|TRBD2
CATTSGYEQYF
TGTGCCACGACTAGCGGTTACGAGCAGTACTTC
>TRBJ1-3|TRBV24-1|few|NA
CATSVKFSGNTIYF
TGTGCCACCAGTGTAAAGTTCTCTGGAAACACCATATATTTT
>TRBJ2-1|TRBV12-3/TRBV12-4|many|TRBD2
CASSPQGWGTSGHNEQFF
TGTGCCAGCAGCCCACAGGGGTGGGGGACTAGCGGGCACAATGAGCAGTTCTTC
>TRBJ2-3|TRBV28|many|TRBD2
CASLGLGIADTQYF
TGTGCCAGCTTGGGACTAGGTATTGCAGATACGCAGTATTTT
>TRBJ2-3|TRBV5-6|NA|NA
CASSPVPSAGDTQYF
TGTGCCAGCAGCCCGGTACCCTCGGCCGGAGATACGCAGTATTTT
>TRBJ2-3|TRBV15|many|NA
CATSRVRQGADTQYF
TGTGCCACCAGCAGAGTTCGGCAGGGAGCCGATACGCAGTATTTT
>TRBJ2-5|TRBV6-2/TRBV6-3|many|TRBD1
CASSDRVYQETQYF
TGTGCCAGCAGTGACAGGGTGTACCAAGAGACCCAGTACTTC
>TRBJ1-5|TRBV10-2|NA|TRBD1
CATSRDRVNQPQHF
TGCGCCACTTCCCGGGACAGGGTCAATCAGCCCCAGCATTTT
>TRBJ2-7|TRBV21-1|many|NA
CASSGSSGRASREQYF
TGTGCCAGCAGCGGGTCTAGCGGGAGGGCTTCGAGGGAGCAGTACTTC
>TRBJ2-5|TRBV3-1|NA|NA
CASSQDGVTQYF
TGTGCCAGCAGCCAAGACGGGGTAACCCAGTACTTC
>TRBJ2-1|TRBV24-1|few|NA
CATSDRRGEQFF
TGTGCCACCTCAGATCGGCGCGGTGAGCAGTTCTTC
>TRBJ2-1|TRBV18|few|TRBD1
CASSGIRGRWNEQFF
TGTGCCAGCTCAGGGATCAGGGGGCGCTGGAATGAGCAGTTCTTC
>TRBJ1-2|TRBV10-3|many|TRBD1
CAISDTTSRGQNGYTF
TGTGCCATCAGTGACACGACGAGCAGGGGGCAGAATGGCTACACCTTC
>TRBJ1-1|TRBV21-1|NA|NA
CASSKAGGLAAFF
TGTGCCAGCAGCAAAGCGGGGGGGCTAGCGGCTTTCTTT
>TRBJ2-5|TRBV6-5|NA|TRBD2
CASSSYSSGDRETQYF
TGTGCCAGCAGTTCTTACTCTAGCGGGGACCGAGAGACCCAGTACTTC
>TRBJ2-1|TRBV9|NA|TRBD2
CASSTGTSGSYNEQFF
TGTGCCAGCAGCACCGGGACTAGCGGATCCTACAATGAGCAGTTCTTC
>TRBJ1-2|TRBV20-1|NA|TRBD1
CSASPQGVNYGYTF
TGCAGTGCTAGTCCTCAGGGGGTTAACTATGGCTACACCTTC
>TRBJ1-3|TRBV12-3/TRBV12-4|many|NA
CASSPTSGNTIYF
TGTGCCAGCAGTCCTACGTCGGGAAACACCATATATTTT
>TRBJ2-1|TRBV2|many|NA
CASRAGTLYNEQFF
TGTGCCAGCAGGGCGGGAACACTCTACAATGAGCAGTTCTTC
>TRBJ1-3|TRBV7-8|NA|NA
CASANSGNTIYF
TGTGCCAGCGCCAACTCTGGAAACACCATATATTTT
>TRBJ2-5|TRBV7-9|NA|NA
CASSPPADQETQYF
TGTGCCAGCAGCCCGCCAGCGGACCAAGAGACCCAGTACTTC